The 30 T cell receptor beta chains below were found in one sample sequenced in a study of neurological immune-mediated disorders. Each CDR3 protein gets one entry after TCRdb re-called the 5' RACE reads with MiXCR. The sample shows some 83,000 distinct CDR3 sequences, just over 2.5% of them seen only once. The sample was PBMCs. The receptors shown here come from a woman in her thirties with multiple sclerosis.

Only a few counts were recorded for this clonotype. This rearrangement joins TRBV10-3 to TRBJ2-1, with TRBD2 matching over 7 bases. From germline, CDR1 is ENHRY and CDR2 SYGVKD. The CDR3 length is 14 residues. Trimming removed 4 bases from V and 7 bases from J; junction bases left unmatched: 7. The CDR3 DNA follows: TGTGCCATCAGTGTTGTGGGAGGGCCGAATGAGCAGTTCTTC. Encoded protein: CAISVVGGPNEQFF.

This clonotype has a count of ten or more. The chain joins TRBV29-1 to TRBJ2-7; tentatively, D is TRBD2 (5 bases). The germline CDR1 and CDR2 sequences are SQVTM and ANQGSEA. V dropped 4 bases and J dropped 3 bases, with 10 bases sitting between them. The CDR3 is 12 amino acids. The DNA for the CDR3 is TGCAGCGTTGGATTTGGGAGCTACGAGCAGTACTTC. Its translation is CSVGFGSYEQYF.

This clonotype was seen at least ten times. The gene calls are TRBV20-1 and TRBJ2-1; 11 positions agree with TRBD2. J lost 8 bases, V lost 6 bases, and 9 bases had no gene match. The CDR3 has 14 amino acids. Looked up from germline, CDR1 is DFQATT and CDR2 is SNEGSKA (reference sequence). The CDR3 region has the DNA TGCAGTGCGAGACTAGCGGGACAATTCCATGAGCAGTTCTTC. Translation: CSARLAGQFHEQFF.

This clonotype was detected ten times or more. This sequence joins TRBV6-2 or TRBV6-3 and TRBJ1-5; D gene unclear. CDR1 MNHEY and CDR2 SVGEGT come from the germline V gene. V lost 5 bases to trimming and J lost 7 bases, with 12 bases between them. The CDR3 totals 13 residues. CDR3 sequence (DNA): TGTGCCAGCAGTCTCACCATGGGACAGCCCCAGCATTTT. This sequence encodes CASSLTMGQPQHF.

This clonotype was observed at least ten times. The V gene is TRBV7-8, the J gene TRBJ2-3; D is ambiguous. This CDR3 comprises 15 residues. The germline gives CDR1 SGHVS, CDR2 FQNEAQ. V dropped 1 base and J dropped 2 bases, with 10 bases sitting between them. CDR3 amino acids: CASSLGGRNTDTQYF. The CDR3 DNA follows: TGTGCCAGCAGCTTAGGGGGAAGGAACACAGATACGCAGTATTTT.

This clonotype was counted many times. The chain links TRBV7-2 to TRBJ2-4; no reliable D call. CDR3 size: 16 residues. V was clipped by 5 bases and J by 2 bases, with 16 bases between them. Germline CDR1 SGHTA, CDR2 FQGNSA. In DNA form, the CDR3 reads TGTGCCAGCAGCCCGCGGACCTCGGGCACCAAAAACATTCAGTACTTC. Amino acid sequence: CASSPRTSGTKNIQYF.

This clonotype was counted at least ten times. The chain joins TRBV5-1 to TRBJ2-7, with TRBD2 matching over 12 bases. J lost 5 bases, V lost 7 bases, and 10 bases had no gene match. Germline V gene lookup returns CDR1 SGHRS and CDR2 YFSETQ. This CDR3 has 15 amino acids. Written as DNA, the CDR3 is TGCGCCAGCGCCAAGACTAGCGGGAGTTTCCACGAGCAGTACTTC. It yields the protein CASAKTSGSFHEQYF.

This clonotype was seen repeatedly, ten times or more. This chain joins TRBV15 and TRBJ1-5; 7 bases agree with TRBD1. The CDR3 totals 13 residues. Per the germline V gene, CDR1 is LNHNV and CDR2 is YYDKDF (reference sequence). Losses at the gene ends were 5 bases for V and 8 bases for J; bases not matched to a gene: 6. The CDR3: CATSAGGGKPQHF. In nucleotides, the CDR3 is TGTGCCACCAGCGCAGGGGGTGGGAAGCCCCAGCATTTT.

Many counts were recorded for this clonotype. The chain has TRBV29-1 and TRBJ2-2, with a weak D call TRBD1 (6 bases). Germline lookup yields CDR1 SQVTM and CDR2 ANQGSEA. This CDR3 contains 14 residues. V was shortened by 4 bases and J by 3 bases, with 12 bases between the two germline ends. CDR3: CSVVGALDTGELFF. CDR3 coding DNA: TGCAGCGTTGTGGGGGCCCTAGACACCGGGGAGCTGTTTTTT.

This clonotype came up many times. The V and J genes are TRBV20-1 and TRBJ2-1, with D perhaps matching TRBD1 (5 bases). Trimming took off 5 bases at V and 1 base at J, with 12 bases between the two ends. The germline gives CDR1 DFQATT, CDR2 SNEGSKA (reference sequence). The CDR3 sequence is 14 residues long. CDR3 residues: CSAPSQGSYNEQFF. The CDR3 coding sequence is TGCAGTGCTCCAAGCCAGGGATCCTACAATGAGCAGTTCTTC.

A word on this clonotype: Germline and junction disagree at one end, which may indicate a read error. V and J are TRBV7-2 and TRBJ2-3; D is uncertain. This CDR3 has 12 amino acids. Per the germline V gene, CDR1 is SGHTA and CDR2 is FQGNSA. CDR3 bases: TGTGACAGCAGCTTAGTAGCAGATACGCAGTATTTT. Amino acids: CDSSLVADTQYF.

The chain couples TRBV7-9 to TRBJ2-1, with 10 bases aligning to TRBD2. The ends lost 8 bases at V and 9 bases at J; junction bases unmatched: 4. The germline V gene encodes CDR1 SEHNR and CDR2 FQNEAQ (reference sequence). This CDR3 contains 12 residues. CDR3 DNA sequence: TGTGCCAGCGGTCTAGCGGGAGTTGAGCAGTTCTTC. Its protein is CASGLAGVEQFF.

Concerning this clonotype: A single base separates this from a much larger clone, so it may be a read error. The rearrangement joins TRBV24-1 to TRBJ2-1, with unresolved D. The CDR3 contains 13 residues. The germline CDR1 and CDR2 sequences are KGHDR and SFDVKD. V shed 3 bases and J shed 3 bases, with 5 bases lying between them. This chain's CDR3 is CATSDGYYNEQFF. The CDR3, as DNA: TGTGCCACCAGTGATGGCTACTACAATGAGCAGTTCTTC.

This clonotype was picked up many times. The chain has TRBV20-1 and TRBJ2-3, with TRBD2 matching 14 bases. The germline V gene encodes CDR1 DFQATT and CDR2 SNEGSKA (reference sequence). The trim removed 4 bases at V and 0 bases at J, leaving 3 bases unmatched. The CDR3 is made up of 16 amino acids. The CDR3 loop is CSAKGLAGASTDTQYF. CDR3 in DNA: TGCAGTGCTAAGGGACTAGCGGGAGCTAGCACAGATACGCAGTATTTT.

This clonotype was seen many times. The CDR3 loop reads CSGRREGLTDTQYF. CDR3 bases: TGCAGCGGAAGACGGGAGGGGCTCACAGATACGCAGTATTTT. The genes are TRBV29-1 and TRBJ2-3; TRBD2 matches at 8 bases. There are 14 residues in the CDR3. V lost 7 bases to trimming and J lost 2 bases; unmatched junction nucleotides: 8. Per germline, CDR1 SQVTM and CDR2 ANQGSEA.

This clonotype came up many times. V is TRBV7-9 and J is TRBJ2-2, with TRBD2 as a possible D gene (5 bases). There are 14 residues in the CDR3. Looked up from germline, CDR1 is SEHNR and CDR2 is FQNEAQ (reference sequence). Between the trimmed V and J ends, which lost 9 bases and 1 base, there was a span of 12 bases. The CDR3 sequence is CASAPSGNTGELFF. In nucleotides, the CDR3 is TGTGCCAGTGCTCCCAGCGGGAACACCGGGGAGCTGTTTTTT.

The table lists this clonotype with many counts. This rearrangement joins TRBV20-1 to TRBJ2-3; D is unclear. CDR1 is DFQATT, CDR2 SNEGSKA, per germline (reference sequence). Trimming removed 7 bases from V and 0 bases from J, with 11 bases in between. The CDR3 loop spans 13 amino acids. The CDR3 region has the DNA TGCAGTGTGCCCCCCACTAGCACAGATACGCAGTATTTT. Translation: CSVPPTSTDTQYF.

This clonotype was detected many times. CDR3 amino acids: CASSLPPGNIEAFF. The CDR3 region has the DNA TGTGCCAGCAGCCTACCTCCGGGAAATATTGAAGCTTTCTTT. This rearrangement joins TRBV13 to TRBJ1-1; no clear D gene. Per germline, CDR1 PRHDT and CDR2 FYEKMQ (reference sequence). This CDR3 has 14 amino acids. Trimming took off 5 bases at V and 7 bases at J, with 17 bases between the two ends.

This clonotype was counted ten times or more. The V call is TRBV7-6, the J call TRBJ2-6; no definite D call. This CDR3 has 14 residues. The V gene's germline CDR1 is SGHVS and CDR2 FNYEAQ. Trimming removed 3 bases from V and 4 bases from J, with 7 bases in between. CDR3 bases: TGTGCCAGCAGCTTCTCAACCGGGGCCAACGTCCTGACTTTC. Translation: CASSFSTGANVLTF.

Many counts were recorded for this clonotype. One end of the junction varies from germline; a read error may be responsible. The chain recombines TRBV11-2 with TRBJ2-1; 8 nucleotides line up with TRBD2. There are 11 residues in the CDR3. Germline CDR1 SGHAT, CDR2 FQNNGV. The CDR3 sequence: CASSLHGRAIF. CDR3 DNA: TGTGCCAGCAGCTTACACGGGAGGGCAATCTTC.

At least ten counts were recorded for this clonotype. The chain combines TRBV20-1 with TRBJ1-5; D gene ambiguous. Germline assignment: CDR1 DFQATT and CDR2 SNEGSKA (reference sequence). This CDR3 is 14 amino acids long. V lost 3 bases and J 3 bases, leaving 12 bases between the germline ends. CDR3 nucleotide sequence: TGCAGTGCTAGGGAGTGGCAGATCAATCAGCCCCAGCATTTT. Translation gives CSAREWQINQPQHF.

This clonotype showed up many times. The gene calls are TRBV6-2 or TRBV6-3 and TRBJ1-2; TRBD1 matches 7 bases. The CDR3 covers 13 residues. J was trimmed by 13 bases and V by 5 bases; bases with no gene match: 13. CDR1 is MNHEY, CDR2 SVGEGT, per germline. CDR3 residues: CASSGDRALGGTF. The CDR3 nucleotides read TGTGCCAGCAGTGGAGACAGGGCCCTGGGGGGCACCTTC.

The table lists this clonotype with many counts. The chain has TRBV7-2 and TRBJ2-5, with 7 bases identical to TRBD2. The V gene end was trimmed by 1 base and the J gene end by 2 bases; junction bases not matched to a gene: 1. CDR1 SGHTA and CDR2 FQGNSA come from the germline V gene. This CDR3 is 14 amino acids long. As DNA, the CDR3 is TGTGCCAGCAGCTTAGGCGGGGGACAAGAGACCCAGTACTTC. Protein: CASSLGGGQETQYF.

This clonotype was seen repeatedly, ten times or more. J is TRBJ1-2 and V is TRBV7-2; D not certain. The CDR3 covers 15 residues. Germline V gene data show CDR1 as SGHTA and CDR2 as FQGNSA. The V end was cut by 3 bases, the J end by 8 bases, with 19 bases between. This chain's CDR3 is CASSFLGSSSGGYTF. Written as DNA, the CDR3 is TGTGCCAGCAGCTTTTTGGGGAGTAGCTCGGGAGGCTACACCTTC.

This clonotype has ten or more counts. The chain links TRBV7-8 to TRBJ1-2, with D possibly TRBD1 on 6 matching bases. Germline V gene lookup returns CDR1 SGHVS and CDR2 FQNEAQ. The CDR3 contains 13 residues. Trimming left V 2 bases short and J 3 bases short, with 7 bases between. The chain's CDR3 is CASSLRQDYGYTF. For the CDR3, the DNA is TGTGCCAGCAGCTTACGACAGGACTATGGCTACACCTTC.

This clonotype appeared many times. This chain links TRBV12-3 or TRBV12-4 with TRBJ2-6; D not certain. V lost 3 bases to trimming and J lost 2 bases, with 8 bases between them. CDR3 size: 15 residues. The CDR3 DNA sequence: TGTGCCAGCAGTTTTTCGGGTACTGGGGCCAACGTCCTGACTTTC. Protein sequence: CASSFSGTGANVLTF.

The genes are TRBV10-1 and TRBJ1-5; maybe TRBD1 (5 bases). The CDR3 has 13 amino acids. V was pared by 8 bases and J by 4 bases, with 12 bases between. From germline, CDR1 is WNHNN and CDR2 SYGVQD (reference sequence). The CDR3 nucleotides read TGCGCCAGCTTGGACGGGGGAAATCAGCCCCAGCATTTT. Its translation: CASLDGGNQPQHF.

This clonotype was recorded many times. This chain joins TRBV20-1 and TRBJ1-2; 12 nucleotides match TRBD1. Germline V gene lookup returns CDR1 DFQATT and CDR2 SNEGSKA (reference sequence). V was pared by 0 bases and J by 8 bases, with 7 bases of the junction left unmatched. This CDR3 region has 15 residues. CDR3: CSAREAGQGAGGYTF. CDR3 coding DNA: TGCAGTGCTAGAGAAGCGGGACAGGGGGCTGGCGGCTACACCTTC.

The sample holds many counts of this clonotype. The chain uses TRBV15 and TRBJ1-5; 9 nucleotides align to TRBD1. Germline V gene data show CDR1 as LNHNV and CDR2 as YYDKDF (reference sequence). Unmatched junction bases numbered 6, after V lost 5 bases and J lost 4 bases. There are 15 residues in the CDR3. CDR3 residues: CATSPDRGKNQPQHF. Here the CDR3 DNA reads TGTGCCACCAGCCCCGACAGGGGGAAAAATCAGCCCCAGCATTTT.

The sample holds many counts of this clonotype. The chain combines TRBV27 with TRBJ2-1; D is possibly TRBD2 (6 bases). Germline V gene data show CDR1 as MNHEY and CDR2 as SMNVEV (reference sequence). Trimming stripped 0 bases from V and 2 bases from J, with 17 bases between. The CDR3 is 18 residues long. CDR3 coding DNA: TGTGCCAGCAGTTTATCGGGGGTGCGGGGAGTGACCTACAATGAGCAGTTCTTC. This gives the protein CASSLSGVRGVTYNEQFF.